This T cell receptor beta chain was sequenced in a study of T cells in Graves' hyperthyroidism and ophthalmopathy (dated by TCRdb to the late 2010s). About the full investigation: Peripheral blood was sampled at the time of initial diagnosis, prior to any treatment. To identify distinguishing TCR V-J signatures, a discovery cohort of 100 or so patients was used, comprising some 45 with Graves' ophthalmopathy and around 57 with stable Graves' hyperthyroidism. Prospective prediction of ophthalmopathy was tested in an independent validation cohort of 18 to 20 hyperthyroidism patients and around 16 patients who later progressed to ophthalmopathy. For training and testing, the roughly 93 patients in the discovery cohort were randomly divided in a 7:3 ratio. Thyroid tissue and blood T-cell repertoires from six or seven Graves' hyperthyroidism patients were also compared in the study. After sampling, hyperthyroidism patients received methimazole starting at 30 mg daily, and ophthalmopathy patients received high-dose intravenous methylprednisolone. The paper describes TCR Vbeta CDR3 sequencing of fewer than 150 peripheral blood samples, made up of about 41 ophthalmopathy patients, approximately 73 hyperthyroidism patients and 17 progressor patients. The investigation overall reported the following: No statistical method was used to set the sample size in advance, and investigators knew the group allocation. Blood samples also contained most of the expanded thyroid clonotypes (frequency above 0.001), which suggests that blood repertoires may reflect thyroid immune responses. During validation, the model predicted progression to ophthalmopathy a median of roughly 7.1 months ahead of onset, with more than 55% sensitivity and around 73% specificity. Ophthalmopathy was separated from stable hyperthyroidism by a 13 V-J signature model, with approximately 86% sensitivity and about 81% specificity obtained in cross-validation and 80%/75% obtained in testing.

V and J lose 5 bases and 4 bases, and a span of 12 bases separates them. Reading from cysteine to phenylalanine, the CDR3 counts 15 amino acids. Solely the CDR3 DNA is kept, with 45 bases framed from the first base. Taken from the germline V gene (reference sequence), the CDR1 and CDR2 loops are LNHDA and SQIVND. In the ophthalmopathy patients, disease was moderately to severely active, with a Clinical Activity Score of 3 or more, a NOSPECS grade of 4 or more, and a duration of less than 3 months. Exclusion was applied to patients with uncontrolled infections, other autoimmune diseases, pregnancy or lactation. Diagnoses were established on the basis of clinical symptoms, serum thyroxine and TRAb, thyroid ultrasound, and orbital computed tomography. PBMCs were separated from roughly 10 ml of fresh peripheral blood using Ficoll-Paque density gradient centrifugation. Trizol reagent was used to extract total RNA, and RNA quality was then checked on an Agilent 2100 Bioanalyzer.

This clonotype was detected a few times. There is no known antigen for this receptor. It has no much larger one-base neighbor in the sample; base qualities were not kept. The TCR beta CDR3 regions were amplified from RNA transcripts. A first-round RT-PCR of the TCR CDR3 used the HTBI primer set with the Qiagen OneStep RT-PCR kit. A second multiplex PCR round built the libraries, followed by size selection and purification. The libraries were sequenced on an Illumina HiSeq2000 using paired-end 100 bp reads. Per the source publication's procedure: SOAPnuke was used to process the raw data, with reads discarded if the reads contained adapters or uncalled bases, had a mean Phred below 15, or lacked an exact constant-primer or identifier match. High-quality paired reads were merged with COPE v1.2.5, and unique nucleotide sequences were defined as clonotypes. Clonotypes were aligned to IMGT TRBV, TRBD and TRBJ reference segments using MiTCR v1.1. The analysis included only V-J combinations with a frequency above 0.0001, which together covered around 99% of the repertoires. A TCS score was defined as the ratio of F50 (clonal expansion) to E x V (chaos), with BLOSUM62-based TCRdist applied between CDR3 peptides within each V-J. Welch's t-statistics and random forest reduced 514 V-J features to about 12, which were used in a naive Bayes classifier (R e1071). The public sequencing data were trimmed at Q25 with fastp and processed into clonotypes with MiXCR by TCRdb, which kept only in-frame beta chains. Each entry merges the rows of one CDR3 protein and shows their most common DNA and genes. Here the V and J calls rest on TCRdb's processing, not on the authors' analysis. For this sample the table gives a few hundred thousand distinct CDR3 sequences, of which about 14% were detected only once. About 18% of the sample is held by the ten biggest clonotypes.

The source material was blood. This TCR was recovered from a woman in her 30s with Graves' ophthalmopathy. The rearrangement combines TRBV19 with TRBJ1-6, and TRBD1 may be the D gene, going by 5 matching bases. The nucleotide sequence reads TGTGCCAGTAGTCCGGGGGGTCAGTATAATTCACCCCTCCACTTT. It specifies CASSPGGQYNSPLHF.